These 21 T cell receptor beta chains were sequenced from one sample in a study of PD-L1 blockade in urothelial cancer. The time point was: pretreatment peripheral blood. Assay: immunoSEQ multiplex PCR; the TCRdb copy retains only in-frame clones and omits some. The data contain 60,000 to 75,000 clones, approximately 86% of them singletons. Sequenced material: PBMCs, taken around atezolizumab (anti-PD-L1) treatment. Every receptor here comes from a man aged 60 to 75 with urothelial cancer.

This chain connects TRBV11-2 to TRBJ2-5, with unresolved D. This CDR3 is built from 13 residues. Per the germline V gene, CDR1 is SGHAT and CDR2 is FQNNGV. In nucleotides, the CDR3 is TGTGCTACCACCCAGGATCCAAAGTGGACCCAGTACTTC. It translates to CATTQDPKWTQYF.

The chain joins TRBV28 to TRBJ1-1; D might be TRBD1 (5 bases). Germline values: CDR1 MDHEN, CDR2 SYDVKM. This CDR3 spans 17 amino acids. V dropped 2 bases and J dropped 5 bases, with 21 bases sitting between them. The CDR3 sequence: CASSLIGGAARRTEAFF. In nucleotides, the CDR3 is TGTGCCAGCAGTTTAATTGGTGGGGCAGCCCGAAGGACTGAAGCTTTCTTT. Drawing the rest from reference TRBV28 and TRBJ1-1, the complete variable domain is DVKVTQSSRYLVKRTGEKVFLECVQDMDHENMFWYRQDPGLGLRLIYFSYDVKMKEKGDIPEGYSVSREKKERFSLILESASTNQTSMYLCASSLIGGAARRTEAFFGQGTRLTVV.

This clone was counted once. V gene TRBV5-1 combines with J gene TRBJ1-1; TRBD1 matches at 9 bases. This CDR3 has 12 residues. Trimming removed 4 bases from V and 8 bases from J; junction bases left unmatched: 3. Germline values: CDR1 SGHRS, CDR2 YFSETQ. CDR3 protein: CASSRQGGEAFF. CDR3 DNA sequence: TGCGCCAGCAGCAGACAGGGGGGAGAAGCTTTCTTT.

V is TRBV5-1 and J is TRBJ1-1, with D unclear. The CDR3 extends over 15 amino acids. Germline V lookup: CDR1 SGHRS, CDR2 YFSETQ. V lost 0 bases to trimming and J lost 1 base, with 10 bases between them. As DNA, the CDR3 is TGCGCCAGCAGCTTGGGAGGGCTTGGGAACACTGAAGCTTTCTTT. The encoded protein is CASSLGGLGNTEAFF.

The V gene is TRBV7-6, the J gene TRBJ2-5, with D tentatively TRBD1 (5 bases). This CDR3 is built from 16 residues. Trimming took off 2 bases at V and 4 bases at J, with 17 bases between the two ends. Germline values: CDR1 SGHVS, CDR2 FNYEAQ. This chain's CDR3 is CASSLIQGPPRETQYF. DNA of the CDR3: TGTGCCAGCAGCTTAATTCAGGGCCCCCCGCGAGAGACCCAGTACTTC.

This sequence joins TRBV29-1 and TRBJ1-1, with D possibly TRBD1 on 6 matching bases. The CDR3 length is 14 residues. Germline V gene sequence: CDR1 SQVTM, CDR2 ANQGSEA. V lost 4 bases and J lost 2, with 14 bases in between. DNA for the CDR3: TGCAGCGTTGGGGGGGGACATCTTAACACTGAAGCTTTCTTT. Its translation: CSVGGGHLNTEAFF.

This clone was observed a single time. CDR3 coding DNA: TGTGCCAGCAAAAAGGACAGTAGCTCCTATAATTCACCCCTCCACTTT. It yields the protein CASKKDSSSYNSPLHF. V usage is TRBV2 and J usage is TRBJ1-6; D possibly corresponds to TRBD1 (6 bases). Germline lookup yields CDR1 SNHLY and CDR2 FYNNEI. Trimming left V 7 bases short and J 0 bases short, with 13 bases between. The CDR3 totals 16 residues.

The gene calls are TRBV7-9 and TRBJ2-7; TRBD1 might be the D (6 bases). CDR3 size: 14 residues. Germline values: CDR1 SEHNR, CDR2 FQNEAQ (reference sequence). Trimming pared 3 bases from V and 5 bases from J, leaving 14 bases between. For the CDR3, the DNA is TGTGCCAGCAGCTTTCTGGTCAGGGGCCACGAGCAGTACTTC. Amino acids: CASSFLVRGHEQYF.

The rearrangement joins TRBV4-2 to TRBJ1-4; D unclear. Trimming took 1 base from V and 5 from J, leaving 11 bases between them. Germline CDR1 LGHNA, CDR2 YNFKEQ. The CDR3 has 15 amino acids. CDR3 DNA sequence: TGTGCCAGCAGCCAAGTGGTGGGCCCAAATGAAAAACTGTTTTTT. As protein: CASSQVVGPNEKLFF.

The chain is built from TRBV7-2 and TRBJ1-6; D unclear. Looked up from germline, CDR1 is SGHTA and CDR2 is FQGNSA. V was shortened by 1 base and J by 5 bases, with 15 bases between the two germline ends. The CDR3 length is 17 residues. The CDR3 loop is CASSLDSPAANNSPLHF. The DNA of the CDR3 is TGTGCCAGCAGCTTAGATTCTCCGGCGGCAAATAATTCACCCCTCCACTTT.

This clone has just one count. The rearrangement joins TRBV5-4 to TRBJ1-1; D may be TRBD1 (6 bases). Per the germline V gene, CDR1 is SGHNT and CDR2 is YYREEE (reference sequence). CDR3 length: 15 amino acids. V lost 2 bases and J lost 0, with 11 bases in between. The CDR3 loop is CASSLTQGMNTEAFF. DNA for the CDR3: TGTGCCAGCAGCTTAACCCAGGGGATGAACACTGAAGCTTTCTTT.

The rearrangement links TRBV19 to TRBJ2-7, with 10 nucleotides matching TRBD2. The V segment lost 5 bases and the J segment 5 bases; nucleotides outside the gene matches: 9. CDR3 length equals 15 residues. CDR1 is LNHDA, CDR2 SQIVND, per germline (reference sequence). This CDR3 is CASSLRLAGAHEQYF. CDR3 bases: TGTGCCAGTAGTCTAAGACTAGCGGGTGCTCACGAGCAGTACTTC.

The V gene is TRBV4-2, the J gene TRBJ1-2; 7 bases agree with TRBD1. The CDR3 sequence is 15 residues long. The J segment lost 2 bases and the V segment lost 2 bases, leaving 5 bases of the junction unmatched. From germline, CDR1 is LGHNA and CDR2 YNFKEQ. The CDR3 reads CASSQQGQQNYGYTF. DNA of the CDR3: TGTGCCAGCAGCCAACAGGGACAGCAAAACTATGGCTACACCTTC.

The chain is built from TRBV19 and TRBJ1-6, with D tentatively TRBD1 (5 bases). Germline CDR1 LNHDA, CDR2 SQIVND (reference sequence). This CDR3 has 16 residues. The V end lost 3 bases, the J end lost 0 bases, and 9 bases lay between the germline ends. The CDR3 sequence: CASSMGQDSYNSPLHF. CDR3 DNA sequence: TGTGCCAGTAGTATGGGGCAGGACTCCTATAATTCACCCCTCCACTTT.

This clone was found once. The chain couples TRBV30 to TRBJ1-1, with D tentatively TRBD1 (5 bases). V was clipped by 2 bases and J by 4 bases, with 17 bases between them. This CDR3 spans 15 amino acids. Germline CDR1 is GTSNPN and CDR2 is SVGIG (reference sequence). Here the CDR3 DNA reads TGTGCCTGGAGTAGCCGCCCCAGGGTCGGCACTGAAGCTTTCTTT. This gives the protein CAWSSRPRVGTEAFF.

This clone appeared a single time. The J gene is TRBJ2-7, the V gene TRBV5-1; 7 bases match TRBD2. CDR3 size: 15 residues. CDR1 SGHRS and CDR2 YFSETQ come from the germline V gene. Trimming at V came to 2 bases and at J to 3 bases, leaving 8 bases not matched to a gene. The CDR3 sequence is CASSFSTGGRYEQYF. For the CDR3, the DNA is TGCGCCAGCAGCTTCTCGACGGGGGGTCGCTACGAGCAGTACTTC. The variable domain in full, with the rest retrieved from reference TRBV5-1 and TRBJ2-7, is KAGVTQTPRYLIKTRGQQVTLSCSPISGHRSVSWYQQTPGQGLQFLFEYFSETQRNKGNFPGRFSGRQFSNSRSEMNVSTLELGDSALYLCASSFSTGGRYEQYFGPGTRLTVT.

This rearrangement joins TRBV14 to TRBJ2-1; maybe TRBD2 (5 bases). The CDR3 extends over 14 amino acids. Deletions cut 4 bases from V and 4 bases from J, with 11 bases between. Germline assignment: CDR1 SGHDN and CDR2 FVKESK. For the CDR3, the DNA is TGTGCCAGCAGCCGCGCGGGCTTATACAATGAGCAGTTCTTC. The encoded protein is CASSRAGLYNEQFF.

The J gene is TRBJ1-3, the V gene TRBV5-1, with D hard to call. The CDR3 spans 15 residues. Germline V CDR1 and CDR2: SGHRS, YFSETQ. The ends were cut back, 0 bases at V and 2 bases at J, with 9 bases in the middle. The CDR3 is CASSLVSGAGNTIYF. The CDR3 DNA is TGCGCCAGCAGCTTGGTGTCCGGGGCTGGAAACACCATATATTTT.

This clone has only one observation. V and J are TRBV29-1 and TRBJ1-2; D not resolved. Per the germline V gene, CDR1 is SQVTM and CDR2 is ANQGSEA. Trimming cost V 4 bases and J 6 bases, with 9 bases left between them. CDR3 length: 11 amino acids. CDR3 amino acids: CSVAFRDGYTF. CDR3 bases: TGCAGCGTTGCTTTTCGCGATGGCTACACCTTC. The full variable domain, with the rest looked up from reference TRBV29-1 and TRBJ1-2, is SAVISQKPSRDICQRGTSLTIQCQVDSQVTMMFWYRQQPGQSLTLIATANQGSEATYESGFVIDKFPISRPNLTFSTLTVSNMSPEDSSIYLCSVAFRDGYTFGSGTRLTVV.

This chain joins TRBV23-1 and TRBJ2-7, with TRBD2 as a possible D gene (6 bases). TRBV23-1 is an ORF; its function is uncertain. CDR3 length equals 18 residues. The V end lost 1 base, the J end lost 0 bases, and 19 bases lay between the germline ends. The CDR3 protein is CASSQLGTRVRSSYEQYF. The CDR3 nucleotides are TGCGCCAGCAGTCAATTGGGGACTCGGGTACGAAGCTCCTACGAGCAGTACTTC.

This chain connects TRBV10-3 to TRBJ2-5; 11 bases map to TRBD1. J lost 4 bases, V lost 4 bases, and 2 bases had no gene match. Germline lookup yields CDR1 ENHRY and CDR2 SYGVKD. The CDR3 has 14 residues. The CDR3 spells CAISGTGGGETQYF. The CDR3 nucleotides are TGTGCCATCAGTGGGACAGGGGGCGGAGAGACCCAGTACTTC.